This T cell receptor (beta chain) originates from a study of T cells after yellow fever vaccination. Study results and caveats: FACS-sorted repertoires could harbor abundant contaminating bulk-population clonotypes.

In germline, CDR1 is DFQATT, CDR2 SNEGSKA (reference sequence). Between the trimmed V and J ends, which lost 5 bases and 3 bases, there was a span of 14 bases. The CDR3 covers 13 residues. In TCRdb, the 5' RACE reads were re-called with MiXCR into one record per CDR3 protein. The table shows approximately 250,000 distinct CDR3 sequences, with 6.5% to 7.5% occurring only once. Details on this clonotype: Its antigen is still unknown.

This clonotype was sampled from a man younger than 40 who received the YFV17D yellow fever vaccine. Sequencing was performed on CD4+ T cells sorted from PBMCs, taken on the day of the yellow fever booster vaccination. The genes are TRBV20-1 and TRBJ2-7; D is perhaps TRBD1 or TRBD2 (5 bases each). In DNA, the CDR3 is TGCAGTGCTCCCGGGACGCAAGGCTACGAGCAGTACTTC. The encoded protein is CSAPGTQGYEQYF.